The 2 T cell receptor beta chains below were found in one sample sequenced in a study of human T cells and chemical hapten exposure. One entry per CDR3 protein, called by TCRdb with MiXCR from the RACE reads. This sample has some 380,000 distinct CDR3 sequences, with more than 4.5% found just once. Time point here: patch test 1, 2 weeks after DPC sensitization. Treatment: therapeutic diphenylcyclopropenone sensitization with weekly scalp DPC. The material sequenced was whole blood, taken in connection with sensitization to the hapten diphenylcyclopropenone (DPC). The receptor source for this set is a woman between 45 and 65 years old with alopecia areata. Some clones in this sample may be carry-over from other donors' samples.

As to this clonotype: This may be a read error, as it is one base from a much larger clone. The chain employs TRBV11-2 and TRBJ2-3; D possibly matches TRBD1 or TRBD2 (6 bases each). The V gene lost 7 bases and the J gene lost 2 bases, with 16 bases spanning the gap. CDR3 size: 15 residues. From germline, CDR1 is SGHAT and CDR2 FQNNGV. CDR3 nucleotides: TGTGCCAGCACCTCCCGGAGGGGGTTCACAGATACGCAGTATTTT. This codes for CASTSRRGFTDTQYF. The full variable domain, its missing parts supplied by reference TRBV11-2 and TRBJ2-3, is EAGVAQSPRYKIIEKRQSVAFWCNPISGHATLYWYQQILGQGPKLLIQFQNNGVVDDSQLPKDRFSAERLKGVDSTLKIQPAKLEDSAVYLCASTSRRGFTDTQYFGPGTRLTVL.

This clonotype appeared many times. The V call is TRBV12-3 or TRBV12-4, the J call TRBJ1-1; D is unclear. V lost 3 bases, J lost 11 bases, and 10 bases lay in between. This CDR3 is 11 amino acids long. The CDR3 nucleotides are TGTGCCAGCAGTTTGAACCCCGGGGCTTTCTTT. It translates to CASSLNPGAFF.